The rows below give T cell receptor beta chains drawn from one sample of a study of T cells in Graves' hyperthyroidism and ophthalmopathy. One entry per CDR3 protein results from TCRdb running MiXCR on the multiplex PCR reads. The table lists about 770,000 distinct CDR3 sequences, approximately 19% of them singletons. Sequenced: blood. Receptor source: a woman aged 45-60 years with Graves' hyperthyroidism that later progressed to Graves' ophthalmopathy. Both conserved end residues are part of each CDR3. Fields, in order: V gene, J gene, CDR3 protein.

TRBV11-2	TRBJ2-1	CASSLGQLDEQFF
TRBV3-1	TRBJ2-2	CASSHTSGGTGELFF
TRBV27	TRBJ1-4	CASSWDRGQKLFF
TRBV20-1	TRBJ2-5	CSARGPLQETQYF
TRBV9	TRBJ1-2	CASSIGQAYYGYTF
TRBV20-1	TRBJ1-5	CSARVPGSSEGPQHF
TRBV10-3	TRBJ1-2	CATTFNYGYTF
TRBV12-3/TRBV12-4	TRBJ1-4	CASSFFGGATNNEKLFF
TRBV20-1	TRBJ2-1	CSAYKQFQLHEQFF
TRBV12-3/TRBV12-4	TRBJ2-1	CASTSRGTEYNEQFF
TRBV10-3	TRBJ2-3	CAIRRSDREWTDTQYF
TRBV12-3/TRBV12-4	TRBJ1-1	CASSFFLAGTEAFF
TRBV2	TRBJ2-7	CASSPLRGDRELYEQYF
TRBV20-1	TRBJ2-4	CSAPEWNAAKNIQYF
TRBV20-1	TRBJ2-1	CSARRQVGGEQFF
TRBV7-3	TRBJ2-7	CASSLGAGTSYEQYF
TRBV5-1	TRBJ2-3	CASSLESGGYGDTQYF
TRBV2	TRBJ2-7	CASTTPPNEQYF
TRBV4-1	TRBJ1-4	CASSQDRSKLFF
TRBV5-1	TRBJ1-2	CASSLVGDNYGYTF
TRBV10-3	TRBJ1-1	CAISPVIPPRTEAFF
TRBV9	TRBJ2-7	CASSVVAMTYEQYF
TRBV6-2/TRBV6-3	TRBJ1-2	CASRDGTPYGYTF
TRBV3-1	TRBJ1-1	CASSLRQGWSPEAFF
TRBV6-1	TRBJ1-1	CASSPVQGNIAEAFF
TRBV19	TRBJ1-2	CASTTGRKANYGYTF
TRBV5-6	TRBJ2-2	CASSSTTGVTGELFF
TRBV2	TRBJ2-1	CASSETSGGPKGNNEQFF
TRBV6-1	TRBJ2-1	CASSYPTSGEAYNEQFF